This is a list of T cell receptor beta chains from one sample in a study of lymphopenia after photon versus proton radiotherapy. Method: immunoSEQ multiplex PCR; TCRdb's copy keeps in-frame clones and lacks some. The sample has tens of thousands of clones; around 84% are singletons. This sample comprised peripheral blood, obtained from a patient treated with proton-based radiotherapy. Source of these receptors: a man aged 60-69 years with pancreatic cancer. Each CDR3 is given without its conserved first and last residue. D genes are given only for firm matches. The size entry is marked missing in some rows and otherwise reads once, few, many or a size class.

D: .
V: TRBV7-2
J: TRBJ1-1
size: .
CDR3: ASSLVSGIGGFGTEAF

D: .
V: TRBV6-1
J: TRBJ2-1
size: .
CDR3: ASSGTADSYNEQF

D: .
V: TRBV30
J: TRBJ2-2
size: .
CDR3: AWMWSTGTGELF

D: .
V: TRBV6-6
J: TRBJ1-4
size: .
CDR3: ASSVGGANEKLF

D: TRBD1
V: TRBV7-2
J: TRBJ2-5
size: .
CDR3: ASSSNRGQETQY

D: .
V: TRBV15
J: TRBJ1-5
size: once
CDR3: ATRRGEEGQPQH

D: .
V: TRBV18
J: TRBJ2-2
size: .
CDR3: ASSPFSGANTGELF

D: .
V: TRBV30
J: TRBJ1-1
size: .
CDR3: AWSVRLRPGNTEAF

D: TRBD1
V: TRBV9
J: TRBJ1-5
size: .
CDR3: AGKQGDNQPQH

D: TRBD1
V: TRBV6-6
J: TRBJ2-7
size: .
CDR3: ASSNGQGRYP

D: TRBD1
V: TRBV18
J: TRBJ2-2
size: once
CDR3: ASSPRQVGQGANTGELF

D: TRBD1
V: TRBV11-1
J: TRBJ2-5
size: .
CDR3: ASSQASGTAEQETQY

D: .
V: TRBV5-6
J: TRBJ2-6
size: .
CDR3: ASSFGSFAGANVLT

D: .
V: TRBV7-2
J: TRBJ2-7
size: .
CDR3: ASSSTLAEQY

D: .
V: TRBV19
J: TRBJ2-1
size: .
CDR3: ASSIKAEGVEQF

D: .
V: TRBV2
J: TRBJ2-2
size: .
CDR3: ASSVGSDTGELF

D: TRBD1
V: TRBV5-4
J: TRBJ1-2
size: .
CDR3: ASSNPLRKGALSNYGYT

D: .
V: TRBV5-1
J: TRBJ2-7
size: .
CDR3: ASSLQGRDEQY

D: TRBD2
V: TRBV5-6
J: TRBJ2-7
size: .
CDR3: ASKVMWEGSYEQY

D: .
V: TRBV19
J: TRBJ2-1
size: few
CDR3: ASSLTAAAPNEQF

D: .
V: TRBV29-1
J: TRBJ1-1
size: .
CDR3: SVGSLNTEAF

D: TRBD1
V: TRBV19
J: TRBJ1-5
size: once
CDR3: ASSIGGRGHQPQH

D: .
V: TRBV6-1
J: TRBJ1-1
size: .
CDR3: ASSDFGIIGTEAF

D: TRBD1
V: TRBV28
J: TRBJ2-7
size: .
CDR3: ASSYTGTGRNEQY

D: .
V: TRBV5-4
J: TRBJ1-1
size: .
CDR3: ASSLRGVGTEAF

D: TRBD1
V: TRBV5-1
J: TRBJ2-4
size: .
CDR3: ASSPKQGAVQNIQY

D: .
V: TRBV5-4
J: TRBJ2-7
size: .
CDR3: ASSSRQDLAEQY